This passage covers 28 T cell receptor beta chains from one sample sequenced in a study of blood T cell repertoires in COVID-19. TCRdb's table, derived via immunoSEQ multiplex PCR, lists solely in-frame clones and lacks some. Counted here are some 220,000 clones, about 79% occurring once; the ten biggest clones make up under 1.5%. The sample taken for sequencing was PBMCs or T cells enriched from blood (not recorded which). The source is a middle-aged woman with acute COVID-19.

This clone was seen a few times. The rearrangement links TRBV28 to TRBJ2-2; no clear D gene. The CDR3 runs to 16 residues. Trimming removed 4 bases at V and 3 bases at J, with 15 bases between. The germline V gene encodes CDR1 MDHEN and CDR2 SYDVKM. As DNA, the CDR3 is TGTGCCAGCAGTTCCCATCCAAACACGCACACCGGGGAGCTGTTTTTT. It is translated as CASSSHPNTHTGELFF.

As concerns this clone: One junction end disagrees with the germline gene, perhaps due to a read error. The gene calls are TRBV5-7 and TRBJ2-7; D unclear. TRBV5-7 belongs to the ORF category, with a function that is uncertain. The CDR3 totals 8 residues. Here the CDR3 DNA reads TGTGCCAGCAGCTTCACGAGGTTC. Protein product: CASSFTRF.

About this clone: This CDR3 is also generated by other DNA sequences in the sample. The chain couples TRBV18 to TRBJ2-7; 7 positions agree with TRBD1. The CDR3 runs to 14 residues. The ends lost 1 base at V and 4 bases at J; junction bases unmatched: 4. Germline values: CDR1 KGHSH, CDR2 LQKENI. CDR3 sequence reads: CASSPQGAGYEQYF. DNA of the CDR3: TGTGCCAGCTCACCACAGGGGGCAGGGTACGAGCAGTACTTC.

This clone has just one count. V and J are TRBV2 and TRBJ2-7; D is uncertain. Germline V gene lookup returns CDR1 SNHLY and CDR2 FYNNEI. The CDR3 is 11 residues long. Trimming pared 5 bases from V and 3 bases from J, leaving 5 bases between. In DNA form, the CDR3 reads TGTGCCAGCAGTCCACACTACGAGCAGTACTTC. It specifies CASSPHYEQYF.

This chain uses TRBV6-2 or TRBV6-3 with TRBJ2-7, with D possibly TRBD1 on 6 matching bases. V lost 6 bases and J 4 bases, leaving 25 bases between the germline ends. This CDR3 comprises 17 residues. Germline V gene lookup returns CDR1 MNHEY and CDR2 SVGEGT. CDR3 coding DNA: TGTGCCAGCAGCCGCCCAGTGGGGGCCCCCACAATATACGAGCAGTACTTC. It codes for CASSRPVGAPTIYEQYF.

CDR3 coding DNA: TGTGCCAGCAGCCAAGGGGCAGCAACTAATGAAAAACTGTTTTTT. The encoded protein is CASSQGAATNEKLFF. The chain has TRBV3-1 (or the pseudogene TRBV3-2) and TRBJ1-4; unclear D gene. V was trimmed by 1 base and J by 0 bases, leaving 6 bases between them. This CDR3 region has 15 residues. Germline V lookup: CDR1 LGHDT, CDR2 YNNKEL (reference sequence).

The chain links TRBV4-3 to TRBJ1-2; 8 bases map to TRBD1. There are 14 residues in the CDR3. Germline CDR1 and CDR2: LGHNA and YSLEER. Germline trimming cut 3 bases from V and 6 bases from J; bases unmatched to any gene: 6. CDR3 sequence: CASSHQRTGNGYTF. CDR3 in DNA: TGCGCCAGCAGCCACCAAAGGACAGGGAATGGCTACACCTTC.

This rearrangement joins TRBV7-2 to TRBJ1-5, with D possibly matching TRBD1 (6 bases). The germline V gene has CDR1 SGHTA and CDR2 FQGNSA. V lost 2 bases and J 2 bases, leaving 13 bases between the germline ends. This CDR3 spans 16 amino acids. The CDR3 sequence is CASSLMGTKGNQPQHF. CDR3 bases: TGTGCCAGCAGCTTAATGGGGACAAAAGGCAATCAGCCCCAGCATTTT.

The V gene is TRBV10-3, the J gene TRBJ2-3; 13 nucleotides align to TRBD2. CDR3 length: 16 residues. V lost 4 bases and J lost 6; bases outside the gene matches: 7. The germline CDR1 and CDR2 sequences are ENHRY and SYGVKD. CDR3 region: CAISGGLAGAWDTQYF. In DNA, the CDR3 is TGTGCCATCAGTGGAGGACTAGCGGGAGCCTGGGATACGCAGTATTTT.

The chain couples TRBV7-9 to TRBJ2-5; D might be TRBD2 (5 bases). In germline, CDR1 is SEHNR, CDR2 FQNEAQ (reference sequence). Trimming pared 3 bases from V and 2 bases from J, leaving 10 bases between. This CDR3 has 14 residues. The CDR3 sequence: CASSFSTGQETQYF. The CDR3 DNA is TGTGCCAGCAGCTTCTCGACGGGACAAGAGACCCAGTACTTC.

The V gene is TRBV11-2, the J gene TRBJ2-7; 10 nucleotides match TRBD2. Germline lookup yields CDR1 SGHAT and CDR2 FQNNGV. J was trimmed by 6 bases and V by 2 bases; bases with no gene match: 13. The CDR3 contains 17 residues. CDR3 in amino acids: CASSLRLAGEWAGEQYF. CDR3 nucleotides: TGTGCCAGCAGCTTAAGGCTAGCGGGAGAATGGGCTGGCGAGCAGTACTTC.

The chain carries TRBV28 and TRBJ2-1; the D gene is possibly TRBD1 (5 bases). V lost 5 bases and J lost 9, with 20 bases in between. Germline V gene lookup returns CDR1 MDHEN and CDR2 SYDVKM. The CDR3 is 15 amino acids. The CDR3 region is CASSTPGGAGSEQFF. The CDR3 nucleotides are TGTGCCAGCAGTACGCCGGGTGGGGCCGGCAGTGAGCAGTTCTTC.

The chain joins TRBV27 to TRBJ1-2; possibly TRBD1 for D (5 bases). Trimming stripped 6 bases from V and 10 bases from J, with 21 bases between. This CDR3 is 14 amino acids long. Germline CDR1 reads MNHEY; CDR2 reads SMNVEV (reference sequence). CDR3 bases: TGTGCCAGCAGGCCCTTCGGCGGGGGGAGTGACTACACCTTC. It yields the protein CASRPFGGGSDYTF.

This clone has a handful of counts. V is TRBV5-1 and J is TRBJ1-5; 7 bases fit TRBD1. Germline CDR1 reads SGHRS; CDR2 reads YFSETQ. This CDR3 comprises 14 residues. V lost 4 bases to trimming and J lost 10 bases; unmatched junction nucleotides: 11. The chain's CDR3 is CASSLATGQSPQHF. Written as DNA, the CDR3 is TGCGCCAGCAGCCTAGCGACAGGGCAATCCCCCCAGCATTTT.

This clone is large within its sample. The chain links TRBV7-9 to TRBJ1-3; 7 positions agree with TRBD1. Germline V CDR1 and CDR2: SEHNR, FQNEAQ (reference sequence). Trimming cost V 5 bases and J 1 base; bases outside gene matches: 8. The CDR3 covers 16 residues. The CDR3 region is CASSTEEGASGNTIYF. Here the CDR3 DNA reads TGTGCCAGCAGCACTGAGGAGGGGGCGTCTGGAAACACCATATATTTT.

The V gene is TRBV5-4, the J gene TRBJ2-2; 11 positions agree with TRBD1. V was pared by 4 bases and J by 6 bases, with 8 bases of the junction left unmatched. The CDR3 is 16 amino acids. Germline CDR1 SGHNT, CDR2 YYREEE (reference sequence). The CDR3 loop reads CASSNADRGRPGELFF. CDR3 sequence (DNA): TGTGCCAGCAGCAACGCGGACAGGGGGCGCCCCGGGGAGCTGTTTTTT.

This sequence joins TRBV27 and TRBJ1-5; 7 bases are shared with TRBD1. CDR3 length: 13 amino acids. Germline CDR1 is MNHEY and CDR2 is SMNVEV (reference sequence). The trim removed 4 bases at V and 4 bases at J, leaving 1 base unmatched. The CDR3 spells CASSWDSNQPQHF. CDR3 in DNA: TGTGCCAGCAGTTGGGACAGTAATCAGCCCCAGCATTTT.

The V call is TRBV5-4, the J call TRBJ2-3, with 12 bases aligning to TRBD2. The germline V gene has CDR1 SGHNT and CDR2 YYREEE (reference sequence). This CDR3 has 16 amino acids. V lost 0 bases, J lost 6 bases, and 5 bases stayed unmatched. This chain's CDR3 is CASSLDLAGGRDTQYF. In DNA form, the CDR3 reads TGTGCCAGCAGCTTGGATCTAGCGGGAGGGCGGGATACGCAGTATTTT.

This clone has more than one count but fewer than ten. The rearrangement links TRBV7-3 to TRBJ1-1; D is undetermined. The CDR3 spans 12 residues. Trimming cost V 3 bases and J 1 base, with 3 bases left between them. CDR1 is SGHTA, CDR2 FQGTGA, per germline. CDR3 region: CASSFGNTEAFF. In nucleotides, the CDR3 is TGTGCCAGCAGCTTCGGGAACACTGAAGCTTTCTTT.

The J gene is TRBJ2-3, the V gene TRBV11-3; tentative D call: TRBD2 (7 bases). Germline CDR1 SGHNT, CDR2 YENEEA. Trimming shortened V by 3 bases and J by 2 bases, and 12 bases separated the two germline ends. The CDR3 contains 15 residues. This CDR3 reads CASSFTGGLTDTQYF. The CDR3, as DNA: TGTGCCAGCAGCTTCACGGGGGGCCTCACAGATACGCAGTATTTT.

The chain links TRBV18 to TRBJ1-1; possible D gene TRBD1, 5 bases. CDR1 is KGHSH and CDR2 is LQKENI in the germline V gene. V was trimmed by 4 bases and J by 10 bases, leaving 22 bases between them. This CDR3 spans 15 amino acids. CDR3 residues: CASSRSRAGPQSAFF. The DNA for the CDR3 is TGTGCCAGCTCACGAAGCAGGGCAGGCCCCCAGTCAGCTTTCTTT.

The chain joins TRBV9 to TRBJ1-2; 7 bases line up with TRBD1. V shed 3 bases and J 4 bases; nucleotides not matched to a gene: 6. The germline gives CDR1 SGDLS, CDR2 YYNGEE. The CDR3 has 14 residues. CDR3 amino acids: CASSAGTAVYGYTF. The CDR3 DNA sequence: TGTGCCAGCAGCGCCGGGACAGCGGTCTATGGCTACACCTTC.

The J gene is TRBJ2-5, the V gene TRBV3-1 (or the pseudogene TRBV3-2); tentative D call: TRBD1 (7 bases). CDR1 is LGHDT, CDR2 YNNKEL, per germline (reference sequence). V lost 5 bases and J lost 2, with 15 bases in between. This CDR3 comprises 15 residues. The CDR3 nucleotides are TGTGCCAGCAGCTTCGGGGGACAGAGTCAAGAGACCCAGTACTTC. Amino acid sequence: CASSFGGQSQETQYF.

The chain couples TRBV9 to TRBJ1-1, with no clear D. Per germline, CDR1 SGDLS and CDR2 YYNGEE. CDR3 length: 13 residues. V was trimmed by 0 bases and J by 4 bases, leaving 7 bases between them. CDR3 bases: TGTGCCAGCAGCGTAGCGGTTGCCACTGAAGCTTTCTTT. It codes for CASSVAVATEAFF.

The CDR3 loop reads CASSLFLPAGLVLNEQFF. The CDR3 DNA follows: TGCGCCAGCAGCTTGTTCCTTCCGGCGGGACTAGTTTTGAATGAGCAGTTCTTC. The chain carries TRBV5-1 and TRBJ2-1, with TRBD2 matching 8 bases. This CDR3 comprises 18 residues. Germline loops: CDR1 SGHRS, CDR2 YFSETQ. With V trimmed by 1 base and J by 7 bases, 16 bases remained unmatched.

This clone has more than one count but fewer than ten. CDR3 region: CASSRGHMGGSEQFF. As DNA, the CDR3 is TGTGCCAGCAGTCGGGGCCATATGGGAGGGAGTGAGCAGTTCTTC. The rearrangement joins TRBV2 to TRBJ2-1; TRBD2 matches at 7 bases. The junction had 13 bases not matched to a gene; V was cut back by 5 bases and J by 9 bases. Germline V gene sequence: CDR1 SNHLY, CDR2 FYNNEI. This CDR3 contains 15 residues.

CDR3 in DNA: TGTGCCACCAGCAGAGCAGGATACCTGAACACTGAAGCTTTCTTT. Translated, it gives CATSRAGYLNTEAFF. V usage is TRBV15 and J usage is TRBJ1-1; D is unresolved. The CDR3 is made up of 15 amino acids. V was pared by 1 base and J by 0 bases, with 9 bases between. The germline V gene encodes CDR1 LNHNV and CDR2 YYDKDF (reference sequence).

The V and J genes are TRBV5-1 and TRBJ1-2; 7 bases agree with TRBD1. The CDR3 loop spans 16 amino acids. J was trimmed by 3 bases and V by 4 bases; bases with no gene match: 12. Germline V gene lookup returns CDR1 SGHRS and CDR2 YFSETQ. CDR3 coding DNA: TGCGCCAGCAGCCACGGAGGACAGGTTATGGACTATGGCTACACCTTC. Its translation is CASSHGGQVMDYGYTF.